Shown below are 19 T cell receptor beta chains from a single sample sequenced in a study of blood T cell repertoires in COVID-19. Generated by immunoSEQ multiplex PCR, the TCRdb table keeps only in-frame clones and is missing some. The profile covers 70,000 to 90,000 clones, with roughly 77% appearing a single time and approximately 24% taken by the ten largest. Material: peripheral blood. The origin of the receptors is a human donor in a cohort sampled during active COVID-19.

The chain employs TRBV3-1 (or the pseudogene TRBV3-2) and TRBJ1-1; 7 bases match TRBD1. J was trimmed by 1 base and V by 5 bases; bases with no gene match: 1. This CDR3 is built from 13 residues. Germline CDR1 is LGHDT and CDR2 is YNNKEL (reference sequence). DNA of the CDR3: TGTGCCAGCAGCGGGACAGCGAACACTGAAGCTTTCTTT. Protein sequence: CASSGTANTEAFF.

The chain couples TRBV7-9 to TRBJ1-2, with D unclear. Trimming left V 0 bases short and J 2 bases short, with 7 bases between. This CDR3 is built from 14 residues. Germline CDR1 SEHNR, CDR2 FQNEAQ (reference sequence). The DNA for the CDR3 is TGTGCCAGCAGCTTAGCATCAGAAAACTATGGCTACACCTTC. It encodes CASSLASENYGYTF.

J is TRBJ1-5 and V is TRBV21-1; TRBD1 was called by the table and not checked on the DNA. TRBV21-1 is a pseudogene locus. The CDR3 loop spans 20 amino acids. The DNA of the CDR3 is TGTGCCAGCAGCACCTGCCCCTCAGATCACAGGGGAGAAAGCAATCAGCCCCAGCATTTT. Protein sequence: CASSTCPSDHRGESNQPQHF.

This chain uses TRBV2 with TRBJ1-4; 10 bases are shared with TRBD1. There are 14 residues in the CDR3. CDR1 SNHLY and CDR2 FYNNEI come from the germline V gene. The ends lost 4 bases at V and 6 bases at J; junction bases unmatched: 2. The CDR3, as DNA: TGTGCCAGCAGTGGCGGGACAGGGGATGAAAAACTGTTTTTT. Translation: CASSGGTGDEKLFF.

The chain has TRBV18 and TRBJ2-2, with D perhaps matching TRBD1 (5 bases). The CDR3 extends over 15 amino acids. The V gene lost 5 bases and the J gene lost 7 bases, with 17 bases spanning the gap. CDR1 and CDR2 from the germline V gene are KGHSH and LQKENI. This CDR3 is CASSVGEGSLGELFF. DNA of the CDR3: TGTGCCAGCTCAGTAGGGGAAGGATCCCTCGGGGAGCTGTTTTTT.

This clone was picked up a small number of times. For the CDR3, the DNA is TGCGCCAGCAGCCAAGATCTGGGCAGGGGGTTAGATACGCAGTATTTT. This encodes CASSQDLGRGLDTQYF. V is TRBV4-1 and J is TRBJ2-3; 7 nucleotides match TRBD1. The CDR3 spans 16 residues. Losses at the gene ends were 0 bases for V and 5 bases for J; bases not matched to a gene: 8. Germline CDR1 MGHRA, CDR2 YSYEKL.

The chain carries TRBV4-2 and TRBJ2-6; 12 bases are a match to TRBD2. This CDR3 is built from 18 residues. The junction had 7 bases not matched to a gene; V was cut back by 3 bases and J by 4 bases. Germline V lookup: CDR1 LGHNA, CDR2 YNFKEQ. CDR3: CASSHPGLAGPGANVLTF. The DNA for the CDR3 is TGTGCCAGCAGCCACCCGGGACTAGCGGGTCCCGGGGCCAACGTCCTGACTTTC.

This clone was detected ten times or more. J is TRBJ2-2 and V is TRBV5-1; no definite D call. Per the germline V gene, CDR1 is SGHRS and CDR2 is YFSETQ. Trimming took 0 bases from V and 5 from J, leaving 8 bases between them. The length of the CDR3 is 14 residues. CDR3 bases: TGCGCCAGCAGCTTGGCGCAGTCTACCGGGGAGCTGTTTTTT. This sequence encodes CASSLAQSTGELFF.

The genes are TRBV7-9 and TRBJ2-7; D is undetermined. This CDR3 is 14 amino acids long. The germline V gene encodes CDR1 SEHNR and CDR2 FQNEAQ (reference sequence). Trimming cost V 2 bases and J 0 bases, with 8 bases left between them. CDR3 sequence (DNA): TGTGCCAGCAGCTTAAACACAGTCTCCTACGAGCAGTACTTC. The encoded protein is CASSLNTVSYEQYF.

The J gene is TRBJ2-3, the V gene TRBV10-3; 7 bases line up with TRBD1. Germline CDR1 and CDR2: ENHRY and SYGVKD. J was trimmed by 3 bases and V by 4 bases; bases with no gene match: 4. The CDR3 extends over 14 amino acids. Here the CDR3 reads CAISAGQTTDTQYF. The CDR3 DNA sequence: TGTGCCATCAGTGCGGGACAGACTACAGATACGCAGTATTTT.

This clone showed up just once. The chain is built from TRBV10-3 and TRBJ2-5; the match to TRBD2 covers 10 bases. Germline V gene sequence: CDR1 ENHRY, CDR2 SYGVKD. The CDR3 covers 14 residues. V gave up 2 bases and J gave up 4 bases; unmatched junction bases: 1. The CDR3 DNA follows: TGTGCCATCAGTGAGGGACTAGCGGTAGAGACCCAGTACTTC. It specifies CAISEGLAVETQYF.

The chain couples TRBV7-2 to TRBJ2-3, with D possibly being TRBD2 (7 bases). The length of the CDR3 is 15 residues. Germline values: CDR1 SGHTA, CDR2 FQGNSA. The V end lost 5 bases, the J end lost 2 bases, and 14 bases lay between the germline ends. The CDR3 protein is CASSGGAKDTDTQYF. CDR3 bases: TGTGCCAGCAGCGGGGGGGCGAAAGACACAGATACGCAGTATTTT.

This sequence joins TRBV2 and TRBJ2-7, with 9 bases matching TRBD2. The CDR3 has 13 amino acids. Germline V lookup: CDR1 SNHLY, CDR2 FYNNEI. V trimming: 8 bases; J trimming: 3 bases; junction bases outside the gene matches: 5. The CDR3 region has the DNA TGTGCCAGCGGGAGCGGGAGGAGCTACGAGCAGTACTTC. Protein sequence: CASGSGRSYEQYF.

V usage is TRBV30 and J usage is TRBJ1-4; no clear D gene. The CDR3 contains 15 residues. Germline CDR1 reads GTSNPN; CDR2 reads SVGIG (reference sequence). V gave up 2 bases and J gave up 5 bases, with 15 bases separating them. CDR3 DNA: TGTGCCTGGAGTACACCGACATTTTCCAATGAAAAACTGTTTTTT. Its translation: CAWSTPTFSNEKLFF.

V and J are TRBV11-2 and TRBJ2-5; possibly TRBD2 for D (6 bases). The germline gives CDR1 SGHAT, CDR2 FQNNGV. V lost 3 bases and J 0 bases, leaving 8 bases between the germline ends. The length of the CDR3 is 14 residues. DNA for the CDR3: TGTGCCAGCAGCTTCCGGGGGAACCAAGAGACCCAGTACTTC. As protein: CASSFRGNQETQYF. Together with reference TRBV11-2 and TRBJ2-5, the CDR3 gives the full variable domain: EAGVAQSPRYKIIEKRQSVAFWCNPISGHATLYWYQQILGQGPKLLIQFQNNGVVDDSQLPKDRFSAERLKGVDSTLKIQPAKLEDSAVYLCASSFRGNQETQYFGPGTRLLVL.

J is TRBJ2-3 and V is TRBV10-3; the D gene is possibly TRBD1 (6 bases). This CDR3 has 13 amino acids. Trimming removed 7 bases from V and 1 base from J, with 9 bases in between. Per the germline V gene, CDR1 is ENHRY and CDR2 is SYGVKD. For the CDR3, the DNA is TGTGCCATCATGGACAGCGGCACAGATACGCAGTATTTT. It yields the protein CAIMDSGTDTQYF.

The chain's CDR3 is CASSWGRWPEDYGYTF. The CDR3 nucleotides read TGTGCCAGCAGTTGGGGCCGATGGCCTGAGGACTATGGCTACACCTTC. This chain joins TRBV6-2 or TRBV6-3 and TRBJ1-2, with D possibly being TRBD1 (5 bases). This CDR3 spans 16 amino acids. V lost 4 bases to trimming and J lost 3 bases, with 18 bases between them. The germline CDR1 and CDR2 sequences are MNHEY and SVGEGT.

This chain uses TRBV9 with TRBJ2-1; 8 positions agree with TRBD1. CDR1 SGDLS and CDR2 YYNGEE come from the germline V gene. The CDR3 is 14 amino acids. V was clipped by 2 bases and J by 10 bases; unmatched bases: 8. The CDR3 bases are TGTGCCAGCAGCGTTCCTCAGGGGGCATCGGAGCAGTTCTTC. Translating gives CASSVPQGASEQFF.

This clone appeared a single time. This sequence joins TRBV18 and TRBJ1-3; no clear D gene. The CDR3 is 13 amino acids. Germline CDR1 and CDR2: KGHSH and LQKENI. The germline V and J ends were trimmed by 3 bases and 4 bases, with 7 bases remaining between them. The CDR3 loop reads CASSPTQGNTIYF. As DNA, the CDR3 is TGTGCCAGCTCACCCACACAGGGAAACACCATATATTTT.